The TCR beta chain described here comes from a study of cytomegalovirus exposure and HLA in healthy donors. This clone turned up a few times. The V gene's germline CDR1 is SGHNT and CDR2 YYREEE (reference sequence). This CDR3 has 16 residues. V lost 2 bases and J lost 5; bases outside the gene matches: 11. This PCR relied on a set of 60 Vbeta primers and 13 Jbeta primers. Data came from immunoSEQ multiplex PCR; TCRdb stores just in-frame clones and leaves some out. The data show about 270,000 clones, around 66% seen once. The sequence was collected from a female donor in good health and CMV-seronegative. The chain uses TRBV5-4 and TRBJ1-1, with 8 bases identical to TRBD1. Sequenced: PBMCs. The CDR3 coding sequence is TGTGCCAGCAGCTTAGTGGGCTGGACAGGGAAAACTGAAGCTTTCTTT. Protein product: CASSLVGWTGKTEAFF.